Each of the 9 T cell receptor beta chains below was sequenced from the same sample in a study of cytomegalovirus exposure and HLA in healthy donors. PCR primers comprised 60 Vbeta and 13 Jbeta primers. Repertoires were generated with immunoSEQ multiplex PCR, while TCRdb's copy carries only in-frame clones and drops some. The sample records approximately 190,000 clones, about 81% being singletons. Sequencing was performed on PBMCs. All receptors derive from a woman between 50 and 59 years old in good health and CMV-seropositive.

The chain carries TRBV4-1 and TRBJ1-5; the D gene is possibly TRBD1 (6 bases). With 3 bases removed from V and 9 bases from J, the gap between germline ends came to 18 bases. From germline, CDR1 is MGHRA and CDR2 YSYEKL. The CDR3 has 15 residues. CDR3 sequence: CASSHPGTQQGPQHF. CDR3 sequence (DNA): TGCGCCAGCAGCCACCCGGGCACACAACAGGGGCCCCAGCATTTT.

The genes are TRBV7-8 and TRBJ2-7, with 7 bases identical to TRBD1. This CDR3 is 13 amino acids long. The germline CDR1 and CDR2 sequences are SGHVS and FQNEAQ. The junction had 5 bases not matched to a gene; V was cut back by 2 bases and J by 7 bases. CDR3 loop: CASSLNRGWEQYF. The CDR3 region has the DNA TGTGCCAGCAGCTTAAACAGGGGATGGGAGCAGTACTTC.

The CDR3, as DNA: TGTGCCAGCAGCTGGGTCGCGAATGGACTAGCGGGTTCCTCCTACGAGCAGTACTTC. Its protein is CASSWVANGLAGSSYEQYF. The chain employs TRBV5-5 and TRBJ2-7; 11 nucleotides match TRBD2. The V gene end was trimmed by 3 bases and the J gene end by 0 bases; junction bases not matched to a gene: 14. Germline CDR1 is SGHKS and CDR2 is YYEKEE (reference sequence). The CDR3 contains 19 residues.

V gene TRBV7-3 combines with J gene TRBJ2-2; D call uncertain. Trimming took 5 bases from V and 5 from J, leaving 18 bases between them. The CDR3 has 16 residues. Germline CDR1 SGHTA, CDR2 FQGTGA. CDR3 bases: TGTGCCAGCAGCGCGAGGCCTGGGTCGTGGACCGGGGAGCTGTTTTTT. Translation: CASSARPGSWTGELFF.

The CDR3 loop is CASSLRASYGYTF. The CDR3 region has the DNA TGTGCCAGCAGCTTGCGCGCATCCTATGGCTACACCTTC. This sequence joins TRBV5-6 and TRBJ1-2; D uncertain. V shed 1 base and J shed 4 bases, with 8 bases lying between them. The germline CDR1 and CDR2 sequences are SGHDT and YYEEEE. CDR3 size: 13 residues. Drawing the rest from reference TRBV5-6 and TRBJ1-2, the complete variable domain is DAGVTQSPTHLIKTRGQQVTLRCSPKSGHDTVSWYQQALGQGPQFIFQYYEEEERQRGNFPDRFSGHQFPNYSSELNVNALLLGDSALYLCASSLRASYGYTFGSGTRLTVV.

The J gene is TRBJ1-4, the V gene TRBV13, with 9 bases identical to TRBD1. This CDR3 comprises 16 residues. V gave up 2 bases and J gave up 5 bases; unmatched junction bases: 6. Germline V gene lookup returns CDR1 PRHDT and CDR2 FYEKMQ (reference sequence). The CDR3 sequence: CASSLRQGGRNEKLFF. In nucleotides, the CDR3 is TGTGCCAGCAGCTTAAGACAGGGGGGCCGGAATGAAAAACTGTTTTTT. Filled out from reference TRBV13 and TRBJ1-4, the complete variable domain reads AAGVIQSPRHLIKEKRETATLKCYPIPRHDTVYWYQQGPGQDPQFLISFYEKMQSDKGSIPDRFSAQQFSDYHSELNMSSLELGDSALYFCASSLRQGGRNEKLFFGSGTQLSVL.

V gene TRBV7-3 combines with J gene TRBJ2-7; a weak D match, TRBD1 (6 bases). Per germline, CDR1 SGHTA and CDR2 FQGTGA. The CDR3 consists of 16 residues. Trimming removed 2 bases from V and 3 bases from J, with 17 bases in between. CDR3 DNA: TGTGCCAGCAGCTTAGCCGACAGGTCCGACCTCTACGAGCAGTACTTC. Residues: CASSLADRSDLYEQYF.

This clone was counted once. The chain has TRBV7-2 and TRBJ2-2; 8 bases are a match to TRBD2. Germline loops: CDR1 SGHTA, CDR2 FQGNSA. The CDR3 contains 18 residues. Trimming took 3 bases from V and 2 from J; bases not matched to a gene: 11. DNA for the CDR3: TGTGCCAGCAGCTTTGTCGCGGCACTAGCGGCCAACACCGGGGAGCTGTTTTTT. Translating it yields CASSFVAALAANTGELFF.

This chain connects TRBV19 to TRBJ1-2, with 8 bases fitting TRBD1. Trimming took 1 base from V and 8 from J; bases not matched to a gene: 15. This CDR3 is 17 amino acids long. From germline, CDR1 is LNHDA and CDR2 SQIVND (reference sequence). The CDR3 region has the DNA TGTGCCAGTAGTATAGCCTACAGCCGACAGGGGCAAGGAGGCTACACCTTC. Amino acid sequence: CASSIAYSRQGQGGYTF. The full variable domain, rest sourced from reference TRBV19 and TRBJ1-2, is DGGITQSPKYLFRKEGQNVTLSCEQNLNHDAMYWYRQDPGQGLRLIYYSQIVNDFQKGDIAEGYSVSREKKESFPLTVTSAQKNPTAFYLCASSIAYSRQGQGGYTFGSGTRLTVV.